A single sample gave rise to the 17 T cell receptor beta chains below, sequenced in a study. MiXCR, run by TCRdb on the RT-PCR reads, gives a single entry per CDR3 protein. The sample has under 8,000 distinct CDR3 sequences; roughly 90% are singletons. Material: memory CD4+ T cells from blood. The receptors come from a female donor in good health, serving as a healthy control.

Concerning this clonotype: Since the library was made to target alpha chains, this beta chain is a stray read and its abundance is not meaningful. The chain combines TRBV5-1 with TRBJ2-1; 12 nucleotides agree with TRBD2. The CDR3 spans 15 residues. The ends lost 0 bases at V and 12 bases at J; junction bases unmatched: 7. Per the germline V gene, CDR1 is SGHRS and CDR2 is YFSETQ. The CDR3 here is CASSLGTSGTGGQFF. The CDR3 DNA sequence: TGCGCCAGCAGCTTGGGGACTAGCGGGACCGGAGGGCAGTTCTTC.

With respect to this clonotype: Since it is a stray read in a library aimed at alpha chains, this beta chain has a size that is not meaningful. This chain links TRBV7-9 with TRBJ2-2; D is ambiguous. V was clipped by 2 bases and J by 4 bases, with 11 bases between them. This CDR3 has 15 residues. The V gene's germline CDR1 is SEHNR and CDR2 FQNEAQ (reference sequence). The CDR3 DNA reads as TGTGCCAGCAGCTTACGAGCCCACGCCACCGGGGAGCTGTTTTTT. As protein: CASSLRAHATGELFF.

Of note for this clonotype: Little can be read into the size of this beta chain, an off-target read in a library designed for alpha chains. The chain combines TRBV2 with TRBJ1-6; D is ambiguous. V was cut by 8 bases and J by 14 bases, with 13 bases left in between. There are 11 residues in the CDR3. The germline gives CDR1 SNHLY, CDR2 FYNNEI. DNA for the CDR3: TGTGCCAGCTCTTACGACGGGGCCCTCCACTTT. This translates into CASSYDGALHF.

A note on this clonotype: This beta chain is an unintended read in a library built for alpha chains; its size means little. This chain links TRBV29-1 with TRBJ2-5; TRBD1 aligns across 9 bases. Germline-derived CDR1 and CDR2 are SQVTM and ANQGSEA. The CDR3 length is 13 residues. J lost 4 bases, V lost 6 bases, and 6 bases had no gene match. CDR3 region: CSVDRGKRETQYF. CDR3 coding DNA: TGCAGCGTAGACAGGGGGAAGCGAGAGACCCAGTACTTC.

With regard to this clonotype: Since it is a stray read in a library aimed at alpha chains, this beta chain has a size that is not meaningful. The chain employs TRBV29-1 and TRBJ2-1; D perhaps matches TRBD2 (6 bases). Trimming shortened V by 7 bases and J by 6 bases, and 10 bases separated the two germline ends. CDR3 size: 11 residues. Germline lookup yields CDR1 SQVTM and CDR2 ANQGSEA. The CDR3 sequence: CSGEVTNEQFF. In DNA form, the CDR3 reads TGCAGCGGGGAGGTTACCAATGAGCAGTTCTTC.

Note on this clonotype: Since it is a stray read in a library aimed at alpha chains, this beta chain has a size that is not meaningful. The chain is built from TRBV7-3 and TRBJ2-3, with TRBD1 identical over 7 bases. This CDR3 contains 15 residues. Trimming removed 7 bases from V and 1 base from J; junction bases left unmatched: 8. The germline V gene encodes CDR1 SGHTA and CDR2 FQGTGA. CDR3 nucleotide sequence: TGTGCCAGCACCAAAAAAGGGGGCGGCACAGATACGCAGTATTTT. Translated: CASTKKGGGTDTQYF.

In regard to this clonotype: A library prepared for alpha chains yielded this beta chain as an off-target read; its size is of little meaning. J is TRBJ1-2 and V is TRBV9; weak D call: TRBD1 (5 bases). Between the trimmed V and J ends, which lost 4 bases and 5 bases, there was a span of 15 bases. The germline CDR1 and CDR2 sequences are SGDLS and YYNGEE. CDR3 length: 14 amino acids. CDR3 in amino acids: CASSPSEGTYGYTF. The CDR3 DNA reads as TGTGCCAGCAGCCCTTCAGAGGGGACTTATGGCTACACCTTC.

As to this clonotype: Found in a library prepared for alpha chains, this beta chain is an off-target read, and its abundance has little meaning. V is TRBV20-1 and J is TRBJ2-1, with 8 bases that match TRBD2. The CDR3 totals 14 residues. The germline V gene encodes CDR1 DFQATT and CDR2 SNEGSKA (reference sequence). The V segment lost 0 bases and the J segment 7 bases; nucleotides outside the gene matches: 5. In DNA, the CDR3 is TGCAGTGCTAGAGATGCGGGAGGAAGAAATGAGCAGTTCTTC. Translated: CSARDAGGRNEQFF.

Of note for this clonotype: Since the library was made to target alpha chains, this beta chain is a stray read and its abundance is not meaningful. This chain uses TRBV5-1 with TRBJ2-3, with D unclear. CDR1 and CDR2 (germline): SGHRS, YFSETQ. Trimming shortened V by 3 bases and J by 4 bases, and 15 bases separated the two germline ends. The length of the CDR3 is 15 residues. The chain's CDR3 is CASSSRTSEADTQYF. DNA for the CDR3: TGCGCCAGCAGCTCTCGGACCTCTGAGGCAGATACGCAGTATTTT.

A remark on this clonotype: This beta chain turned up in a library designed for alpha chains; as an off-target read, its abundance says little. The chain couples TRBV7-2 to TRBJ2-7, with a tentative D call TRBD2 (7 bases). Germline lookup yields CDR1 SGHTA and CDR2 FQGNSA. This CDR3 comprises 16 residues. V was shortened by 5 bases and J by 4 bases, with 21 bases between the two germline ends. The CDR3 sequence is CASSPAAGGRGYEQYF. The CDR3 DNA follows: TGTGCCAGCAGCCCAGCCGCCGGGGGGAGGGGGTACGAGCAGTACTTC.

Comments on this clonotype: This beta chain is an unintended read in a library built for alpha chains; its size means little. DNA of the CDR3: TGCGCCAGCAGCCCGGGGACAGGCCGCTTTGAGCAGTACTTC. This encodes CASSPGTGRFEQYF. The chain employs TRBV5-1 and TRBJ2-7; 8 bases match TRBD1. Trimming removed 4 bases from V and 7 bases from J; junction bases left unmatched: 10. The V gene's germline CDR1 is SGHRS and CDR2 YFSETQ. The length of the CDR3 is 14 residues.

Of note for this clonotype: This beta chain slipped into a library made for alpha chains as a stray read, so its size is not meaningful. The CDR3 here is CATSGDNTYEQYF. The DNA for the CDR3 is TGTGCCACCAGTGGGGACAATACCTACGAGCAGTACTTC. V gene TRBV24-1 combines with J gene TRBJ2-7; TRBD1 is a possible D gene (6 bases). Germline assignment: CDR1 KGHDR and CDR2 SFDVKD. Deletions cut 5 bases from V and 2 bases from J, with 9 bases between. This CDR3 comprises 13 residues.

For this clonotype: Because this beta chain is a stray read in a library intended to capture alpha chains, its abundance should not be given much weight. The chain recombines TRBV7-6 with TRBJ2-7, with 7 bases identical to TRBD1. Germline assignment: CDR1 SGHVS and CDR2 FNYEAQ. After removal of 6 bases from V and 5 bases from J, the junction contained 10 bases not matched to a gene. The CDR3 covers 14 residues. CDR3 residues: CASSSGTASHEQYF. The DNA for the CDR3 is TGTGCCAGCAGTTCCGGGACAGCAAGCCACGAGCAGTACTTC.

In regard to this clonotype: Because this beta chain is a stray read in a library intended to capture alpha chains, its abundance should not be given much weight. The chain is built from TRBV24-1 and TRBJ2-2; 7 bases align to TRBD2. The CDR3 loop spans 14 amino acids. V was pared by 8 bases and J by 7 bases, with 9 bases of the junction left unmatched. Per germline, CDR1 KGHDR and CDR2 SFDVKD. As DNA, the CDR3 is TGTGCCACCACAGGCGATAGCGGGTTCGGGGAGCTGTTTTTT. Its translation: CATTGDSGFGELFF.

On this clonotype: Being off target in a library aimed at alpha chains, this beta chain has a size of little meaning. CDR3 amino acids: CASSFSPAYEQYF. DNA of the CDR3: TGTGCCAGCAGCTTTAGTCCTGCCTACGAGCAGTACTTC. The chain employs TRBV7-2 and TRBJ2-7, with D hard to call. The CDR3 has 13 amino acids. With 3 bases removed from V and 2 bases from J, the gap between germline ends came to 8 bases. Germline values: CDR1 SGHTA, CDR2 FQGNSA.

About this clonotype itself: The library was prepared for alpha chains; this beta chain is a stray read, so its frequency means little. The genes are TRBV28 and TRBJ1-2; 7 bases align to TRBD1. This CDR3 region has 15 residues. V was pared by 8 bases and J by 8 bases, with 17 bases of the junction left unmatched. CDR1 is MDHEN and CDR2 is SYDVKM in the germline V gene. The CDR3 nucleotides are TGTGCCAGCTTCAGATCAGGGGGTAGTCGGCTAGGCTACACCTTC. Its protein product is CASFRSGGSRLGYTF.

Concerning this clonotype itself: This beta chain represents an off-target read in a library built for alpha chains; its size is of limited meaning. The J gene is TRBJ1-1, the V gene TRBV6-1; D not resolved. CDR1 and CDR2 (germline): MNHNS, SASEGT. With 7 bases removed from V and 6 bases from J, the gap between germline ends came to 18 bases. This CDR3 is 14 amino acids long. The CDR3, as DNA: TGTGCCAGCACACCTACGGCAGGAAAGTCTGAAGCTTTCTTT. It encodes CASTPTAGKSEAFF.